Below are 10 T cell receptor beta chains sequenced from a single sample in a study of blood T cell repertoires in COVID-19. Measured with immunoSEQ multiplex PCR; TCRdb has only the in-frame clones, and not every one. This table has about 210,000 clones, more than 70% appearing once. Sample: peripheral blood. These receptors all stem from a human donor in a cohort sampled during active COVID-19.

The chain recombines TRBV27 with TRBJ1-6; 8 nucleotides agree with TRBD1. The CDR3 consists of 15 residues. Germline loops: CDR1 MNHEY, CDR2 SMNVEV (reference sequence). With 5 bases clipped from V and 9 bases from J, the junction kept 9 bases outside the gene matches. This CDR3 reads CASSPQGVGTSPLHF. The CDR3 bases are TGTGCCAGCAGTCCACAGGGGGTGGGTACTTCACCCCTCCACTTT.

The chain employs TRBV5-1 and TRBJ2-3; D remains unclear. Germline values: CDR1 SGHRS, CDR2 YFSETQ. This CDR3 region has 14 residues. V gave up 4 bases and J gave up 0 bases, with 9 bases separating them. The CDR3 here is CASSHLASTDTQYF. The CDR3, as DNA: TGCGCCAGCAGCCACCTGGCCAGCACAGATACGCAGTATTTT.

This chain uses TRBV10-2 with TRBJ1-6; 9 bases fit TRBD1. Germline CDR1 is WSHSY and CDR2 is SAAADI. The V gene end was trimmed by 8 bases and the J gene end by 8 bases; junction bases not matched to a gene: 1. This CDR3 spans 12 amino acids. The CDR3 loop is CASWDRDSPLHF. Written as DNA, the CDR3 is TGCGCCAGCTGGGACAGGGATTCACCCCTCCACTTT.

The chain links TRBV28 to TRBJ2-1, with TRBD2 identical over 9 bases. Per the germline V gene, CDR1 is MDHEN and CDR2 is SYDVKM. The V gene end was trimmed by 2 bases and the J gene end by 4 bases; junction bases not matched to a gene: 3. The CDR3 is 15 amino acids. The CDR3 coding sequence is TGTGCCAGCAGTTTAGAAGCGGGGGGATACAATGAGCAGTTCTTC. As protein: CASSLEAGGYNEQFF.

This rearrangement joins TRBV15 to TRBJ2-2; 8 bases line up with TRBD1. CDR1 is LNHNV, CDR2 YYDKDF, per germline (reference sequence). V was clipped by 3 bases and J by 7 bases; unmatched bases: 4. The CDR3 loop spans 14 amino acids. CDR3 nucleotides: TGTGCCACCAGCAGGGACAGGGTCGGCGGGGAGCTGTTTTTT. Translated: CATSRDRVGGELFF.

J is TRBJ2-7 and V is TRBV5-6; no clear D. This CDR3 is built from 16 residues. V lost 0 bases and J 3 bases, leaving 16 bases between the germline ends. Germline V lookup: CDR1 SGHDT, CDR2 YYEEEE. DNA for the CDR3: TGTGCCAGCAGCTTGGACAACGCCCCCCCTTTCTACGAGCAGTACTTC. This sequence encodes CASSLDNAPPFYEQYF. Variable domain in full (rest from reference TRBV5-6 and TRBJ2-7): DAGVTQSPTHLIKTRGQQVTLRCSPKSGHDTVSWYQQALGQGPQFIFQYYEEEERQRGNFPDRFSGHQFPNYSSELNVNALLLGDSALYLCASSLDNAPPFYEQYFGPGTRLTVT.

The chain combines TRBV2 with TRBJ2-2, with 8 bases lining up with TRBD1. The junction had 16 bases not matched to a gene; V was cut back by 6 bases and J by 7 bases. This CDR3 has 17 amino acids. Germline CDR1 SNHLY, CDR2 FYNNEI. Here the CDR3 DNA reads TGTGCCAGCAGATGGGACAGGCTCTATTTTCGTGGCGGGGAGCTGTTTTTT. Protein sequence: CASRWDRLYFRGGELFF.

The chain employs TRBV5-1 and TRBJ1-1, with D possibly being TRBD1 (5 bases). CDR1 is SGHRS, CDR2 YFSETQ, per germline. Trimming stripped 0 bases from V and 8 bases from J, with 5 bases between. This CDR3 has 11 residues. CDR3 sequence: CASSLDREAFF. The CDR3 region has the DNA TGCGCCAGCAGCTTGGACAGGGAAGCTTTCTTT.

This chain uses TRBV4-1 with TRBJ2-2, with 7 bases lining up with TRBD1. Germline assignment: CDR1 MGHRA and CDR2 YSYEKL. J gave up 6 bases and V 2 bases, and 6 bases lay outside the gene matches. CDR3 length equals 15 residues. CDR3 DNA sequence: TGCGCCAGCAGCCAATGGGACAGAATTTCCGGGGAGCTGTTTTTT. This encodes CASSQWDRISGELFF.

V and J are TRBV3-1 (or the pseudogene TRBV3-2) and TRBJ1-2, with 8 positions matching TRBD1. The CDR3 covers 15 residues. Per the germline V gene, CDR1 is LGHDT and CDR2 is YNNKEL (reference sequence). Losses at the gene ends were 3 bases for V and 4 bases for J; bases not matched to a gene: 7. The CDR3 sequence is CASSQGLDRGYGYTF. The CDR3 DNA is TGTGCCAGCAGCCAGGGACTCGACAGGGGCTATGGCTACACCTTC.